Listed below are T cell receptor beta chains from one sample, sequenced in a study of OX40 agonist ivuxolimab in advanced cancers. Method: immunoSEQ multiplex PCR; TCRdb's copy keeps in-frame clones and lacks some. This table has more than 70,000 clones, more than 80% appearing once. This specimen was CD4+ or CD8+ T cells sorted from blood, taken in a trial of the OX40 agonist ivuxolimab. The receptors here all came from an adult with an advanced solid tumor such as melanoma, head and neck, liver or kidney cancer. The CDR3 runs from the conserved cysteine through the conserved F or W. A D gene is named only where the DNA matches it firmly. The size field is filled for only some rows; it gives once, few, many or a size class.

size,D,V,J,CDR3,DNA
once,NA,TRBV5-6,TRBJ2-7,CASSPGAGLREQYF,TGCGCCAGCAGCCCGGGGGCAGGGCTCCGCGAGCAGTACTTC
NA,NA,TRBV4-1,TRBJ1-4,CASSQFPQGLVKEKLFF,TGCGCCAGCAGCCAATTTCCTCAGGGGTTGGTAAAGGAAAAACTGTTTTTT
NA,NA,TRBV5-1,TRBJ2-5,CASSSRTEETQYF,TGCGCCAGCAGCTCTAGGACAGAAGAGACCCAGTACTTC
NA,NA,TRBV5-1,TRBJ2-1,CASSLEGTAQRFF,TGCGCCAGCAGCTTGGAGGGGACGGCTCAGCGGTTCTTC
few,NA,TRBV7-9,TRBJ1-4,CASSLALPDNEKLFF,TGTGCCAGCAGCTTAGCGCTCCCGGATAATGAAAAACTGTTTTTT
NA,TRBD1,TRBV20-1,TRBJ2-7,CSARTGYEQYF,TGCAGTGCTAGGACAGGGTACGAGCAGTACTTC
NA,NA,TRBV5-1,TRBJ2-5,CASSLGLAAPPETQYF,TGCGCCAGCAGCTTGGGGCTGGCGGCCCCCCCAGAGACCCAGTACTTC
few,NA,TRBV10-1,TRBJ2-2,CASNGQGRTGELFF,TGCGCCAGCAACGGGCAGGGTAGGACCGGGGAGCTGTTTTTT
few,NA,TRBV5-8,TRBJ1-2,CASSLFSLGPHGYTF,TGTGCCAGCAGCTTGTTCTCTTTAGGGCCCCATGGCTACACCTTC
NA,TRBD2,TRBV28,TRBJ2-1,CASSPRVWASGGSLRNEQFF,TGTGCCAGCAGTCCCCGTGTGTGGGCTAGCGGGGGGTCCCTACGTAATGAGCAGTTCTTC
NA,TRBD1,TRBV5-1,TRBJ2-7,CASSFQDRAGEQYF,TGCGCCAGCAGCTTCCAGGACAGGGCCGGCGAGCAGTACTTC
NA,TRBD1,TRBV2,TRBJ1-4,CASSDGTGDEKLFF,TGTGCCAGCAGTGACGGGACAGGGGATGAAAAACTGTTTTTT
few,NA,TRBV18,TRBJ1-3,CASSPDRNTIYF,TGTGCCAGCTCACCGGACAGAAACACCATATATTTT
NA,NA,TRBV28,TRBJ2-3,CASSSIRDITTDTQYF,TGTGCCAGCAGTTCTATCCGGGACATAACCACAGATACGCAGTATTTT
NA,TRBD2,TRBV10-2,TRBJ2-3,CASIQTSGSTDTQYF,TGCGCCAGCATCCAGACTAGCGGGAGCACAGATACGCAGTATTTT
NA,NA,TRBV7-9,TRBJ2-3,CASSLESRWGRTDTQYF,TGTGCCAGCAGCTTAGAGTCGAGGTGGGGGAGGACAGATACGCAGTATTTT
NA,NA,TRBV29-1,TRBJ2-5,CSVEDWGMGETQYF,TGCAGCGTTGAAGATTGGGGTATGGGGGAGACCCAGTACTTC
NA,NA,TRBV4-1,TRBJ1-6,CASSPRATNSPLHF,TGCGCCAGCAGCCCCAGGGCCACAAATTCACCCCTCCACTTT
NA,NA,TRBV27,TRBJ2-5,CASRSYGGAGETQYF,TGTGCCAGCAGGTCTTATGGGGGGGCTGGGGAGACCCAGTACTTC
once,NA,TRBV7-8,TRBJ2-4,CASSLWDRPGDIQYF,TGTGCCAGCAGCTTGTGGGATCGGCCCGGGGACATTCAGTACTTC
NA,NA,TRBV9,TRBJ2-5,CASSVEETQYF,TGTGCCAGCAGCGTAGAAGAGACCCAGTACTTC
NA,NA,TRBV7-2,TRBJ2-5,CASSPKETQYF,TGTGCCAGCAGTCCTAAAGAGACCCAGTACTTC
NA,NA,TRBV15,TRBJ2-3,CATSRARDTQYF,TGTGCCACCAGCAGGGCTAGGGATACGCAGTATTTT
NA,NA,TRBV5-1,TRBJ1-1,CASSLDGAANTEAFF,TGCGCCAGCAGCTTGGACGGGGCGGCTAACACTGAAGCTTTCTTT
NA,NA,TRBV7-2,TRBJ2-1,CASSLRFDYNEQFF,TGTGCCAGCAGCTTACGTTTTGACTACAATGAGCAGTTCTTC
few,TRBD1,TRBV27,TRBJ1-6,CASRLGGAPNSPLHF,TGTGCCAGCAGGTTAGGGGGCGCGCCTAATTCACCCCTCCACTTT
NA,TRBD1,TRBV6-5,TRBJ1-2,CASSYGEGASGYTF,TGTGCCAGCAGTTACGGAGAGGGGGCATCTGGCTACACCTTC
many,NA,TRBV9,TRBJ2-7,CASSPRAGWSEQYF,TGTGCCAGCAGCCCCCGGGCGGGATGGAGCGAGCAGTACTTC
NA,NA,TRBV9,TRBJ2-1,CASSVIPSAANEQFF,TGTGCCAGCAGCGTAATCCCGTCTGCGGCCAATGAGCAGTTCTTC
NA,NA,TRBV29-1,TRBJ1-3,CSVLGVGNTIYF,TGCAGCGTCCTTGGCGTAGGAAACACCATATATTTT
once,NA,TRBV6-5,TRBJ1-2,CASSYSRGASGYTF,TGTGCCAGCAGTTACTCGCGGGGGGCGAGTGGCTACACCTTC
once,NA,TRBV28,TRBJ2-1,CASSPPTEYNEQFF,TGTGCCAGCAGTCCGCCGACAGAGTACAATGAGCAGTTCTTC
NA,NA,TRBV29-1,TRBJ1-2,CSVEDRSNYGYTF,TGCAGCGTTGAAGACAGGTCCAACTATGGCTACACCTTC
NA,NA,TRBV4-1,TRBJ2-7,CASSRQLRTDLYEQYF,TGCGCCAGCAGCCGCCAGCTTAGGACCGACCTTTACGAGCAGTACTTC
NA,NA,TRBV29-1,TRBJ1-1,CSVVSQANTEAFF,TGCAGCGTTGTGTCGCAGGCGAACACTGAAGCTTTCTTT
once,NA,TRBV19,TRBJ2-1,CASSIGWAVNEQFF,TGTGCCAGTAGTATAGGCTGGGCGGTTAATGAGCAGTTCTTC
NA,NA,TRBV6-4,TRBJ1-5,CASPSGYFSNQPQHF,TGTGCCAGCCCCTCCGGGTATTTTAGCAATCAGCCCCAGCATTTT
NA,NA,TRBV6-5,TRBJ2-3,CASSYRGGRTDTQYF,TGTGCCAGCAGTTATCGAGGGGGAAGGACAGATACGCAGTATTTT
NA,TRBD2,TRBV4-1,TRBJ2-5,CASSLTRREEETQYF,TGCGCCAGCAGCCTAACTAGGCGGGAGGAAGAGACCCAGTACTTC
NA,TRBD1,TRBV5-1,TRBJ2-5,CASRQTGVRGETQYF,TGCGCCAGCAGGCAGACAGGGGTGAGGGGAGAGACCCAGTACTTC
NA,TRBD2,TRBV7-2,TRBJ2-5,CASSSQTGLAGVETQYF,TGTGCCAGCAGCTCCCAGACCGGACTAGCGGGGGTGGAGACCCAGTACTTC
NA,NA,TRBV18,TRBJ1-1,CASSPTVSDAEAFF,TGTGCCAGCTCCCCGACGGTAAGTGACGCTGAAGCTTTCTTT
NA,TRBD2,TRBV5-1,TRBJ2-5,CASSLELAGGPSIQETQYF,TGCGCCAGCAGCTTGGAACTAGCGGGAGGGCCTTCTATCCAAGAGACCCAGTACTTC
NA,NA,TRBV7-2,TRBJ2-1,CASSRALNEQFF,TGTGCCAGCAGCCGAGCCCTTAATGAGCAGTTCTTC
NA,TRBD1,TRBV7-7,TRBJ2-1,CASSRQGYYNEQFF,TGTGCTAGCAGCCGACAGGGCTATTACAATGAGCAGTTCTTC
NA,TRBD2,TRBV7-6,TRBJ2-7,CASSSLAGGSREQYF,TGTGCCAGCAGCTCTTTAGCGGGAGGGTCGAGAGAGCAGTACTTC
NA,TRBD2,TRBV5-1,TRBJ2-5,CASSLGTSGAKTQYF,TGCGCCAGCAGCCTGGGGACTAGCGGGGCGAAGACCCAGTACTTC
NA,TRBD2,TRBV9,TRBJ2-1,CASTGNSGGYNEQFF,TGTGCCAGCACCGGTAATTCGGGGGGCTACAATGAGCAGTTCTTC
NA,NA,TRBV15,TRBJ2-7,CATSRDPASSEQYF,TGTGCCACCAGCAGAGACCCCGCGTCCTCCGAGCAGTACTTC
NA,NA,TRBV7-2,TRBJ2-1,CASSLAENNEQFF,TGTGCCAGCAGCTTAGCGGAGAACAATGAGCAGTTCTTC
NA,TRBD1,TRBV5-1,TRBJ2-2,CASSRDRGTNTGELFF,TGCGCCAGCAGCAGGGACAGGGGTACGAACACCGGGGAGCTGTTTTTT
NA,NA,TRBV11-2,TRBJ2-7,CASSRGVDRTYEQYF,TGTGCCAGCAGCCGAGGCGTGGACAGAACCTACGAGCAGTACTTC